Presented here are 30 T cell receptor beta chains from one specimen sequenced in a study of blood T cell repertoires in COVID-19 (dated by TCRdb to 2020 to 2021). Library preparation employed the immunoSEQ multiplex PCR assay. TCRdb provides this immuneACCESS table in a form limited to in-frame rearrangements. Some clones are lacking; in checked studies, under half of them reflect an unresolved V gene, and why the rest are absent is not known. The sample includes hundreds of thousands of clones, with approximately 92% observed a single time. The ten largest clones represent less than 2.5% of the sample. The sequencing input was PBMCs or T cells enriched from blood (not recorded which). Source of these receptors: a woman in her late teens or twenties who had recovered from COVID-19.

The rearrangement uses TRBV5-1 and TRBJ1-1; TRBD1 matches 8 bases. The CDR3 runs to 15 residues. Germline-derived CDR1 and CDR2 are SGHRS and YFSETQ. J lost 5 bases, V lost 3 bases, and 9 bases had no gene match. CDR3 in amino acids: CASSSYRGMETEAFF. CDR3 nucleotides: TGCGCCAGCAGCTCATACAGGGGGATGGAGACTGAAGCTTTCTTT. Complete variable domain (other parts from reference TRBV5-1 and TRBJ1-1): KAGVTQTPRYLIKTRGQQVTLSCSPISGHRSVSWYQQTPGQGLQFLFEYFSETQRNKGNFPGRFSGRQFSNSRSEMNVSTLELGDSALYLCASSSYRGMETEAFFGQGTRLTVV.

The CDR3 is CASSQDRTGGIYGYTF. The CDR3 bases are TGCGCCAGCAGCCAAGATCGAACAGGGGGTATCTATGGCTACACCTTC. The chain uses TRBV4-1 and TRBJ1-2; TRBD1 agrees at 8 bases. Germline V gives CDR1 MGHRA, CDR2 YSYEKL. This CDR3 is built from 16 residues. The junction had 7 bases not matched to a gene; V was cut back by 0 bases and J by 4 bases.

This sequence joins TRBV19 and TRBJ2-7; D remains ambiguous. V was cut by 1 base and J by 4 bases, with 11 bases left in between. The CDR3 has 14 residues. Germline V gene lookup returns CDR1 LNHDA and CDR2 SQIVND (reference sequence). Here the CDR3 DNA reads TGTGCCAGTAGTATAGCCCCACATGTATACGAGCAGTACTTC. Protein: CASSIAPHVYEQYF.

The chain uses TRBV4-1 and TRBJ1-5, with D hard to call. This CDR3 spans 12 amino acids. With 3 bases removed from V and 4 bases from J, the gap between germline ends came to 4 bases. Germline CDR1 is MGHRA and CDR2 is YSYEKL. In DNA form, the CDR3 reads TGCGCCAGCAGCCATATAAATCAGCCCCAGCATTTT. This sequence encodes CASSHINQPQHF.

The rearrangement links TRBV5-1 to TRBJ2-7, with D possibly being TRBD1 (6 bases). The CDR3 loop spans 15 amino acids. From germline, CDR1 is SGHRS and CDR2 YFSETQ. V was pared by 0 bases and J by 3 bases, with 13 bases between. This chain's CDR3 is CASSLASGHLYEQYF. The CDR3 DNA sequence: TGCGCCAGCAGCTTGGCCTCGGGACACCTCTACGAGCAGTACTTC. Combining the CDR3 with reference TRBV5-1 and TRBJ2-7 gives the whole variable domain KAGVTQTPRYLIKTRGQQVTLSCSPISGHRSVSWYQQTPGQGLQFLFEYFSETQRNKGNFPGRFSGRQFSNSRSEMNVSTLELGDSALYLCASSLASGHLYEQYFGPGTRLTVT.

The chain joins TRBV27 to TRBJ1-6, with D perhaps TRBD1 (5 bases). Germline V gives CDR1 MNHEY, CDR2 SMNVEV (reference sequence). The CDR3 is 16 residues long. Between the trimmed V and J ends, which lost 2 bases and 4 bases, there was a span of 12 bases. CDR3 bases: TGTGCCAGCAGTTTAACTGCGGGGCGTTATAATTCACCCCTCCACTTT. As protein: CASSLTAGRYNSPLHF.

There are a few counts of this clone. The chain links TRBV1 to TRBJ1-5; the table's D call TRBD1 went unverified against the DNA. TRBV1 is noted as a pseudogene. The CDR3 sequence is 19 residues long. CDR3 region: CTSSQDGDRGQFWNQPQHF. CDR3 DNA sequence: TGCACCAGCAGCCAAGACGGAGACAGGGGGCAGTTTTGGAATCAGCCCCAGCATTTT.

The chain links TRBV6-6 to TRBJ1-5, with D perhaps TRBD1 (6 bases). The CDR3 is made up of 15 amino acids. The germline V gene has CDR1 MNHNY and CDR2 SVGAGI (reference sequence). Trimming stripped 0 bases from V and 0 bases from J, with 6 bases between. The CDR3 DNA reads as TGTGCCAGCAGTTACTCGGACAGTAGCAATCAGCCCCAGCATTTT. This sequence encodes CASSYSDSSNQPQHF.

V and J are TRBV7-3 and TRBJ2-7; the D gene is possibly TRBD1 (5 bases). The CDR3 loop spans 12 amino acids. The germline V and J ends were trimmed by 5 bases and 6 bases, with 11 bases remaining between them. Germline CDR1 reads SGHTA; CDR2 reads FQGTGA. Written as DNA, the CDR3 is TGTGCCAGCAGCCCCGGCAGGGTCGAGCAGTACTTC. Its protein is CASSPGRVEQYF.

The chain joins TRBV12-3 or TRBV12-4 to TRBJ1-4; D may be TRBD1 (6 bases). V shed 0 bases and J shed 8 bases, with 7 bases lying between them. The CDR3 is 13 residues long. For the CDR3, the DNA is TGTGCCAGCAGTTTAGCGGGACACGAAAAACTGTTTTTT. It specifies CASSLAGHEKLFF.

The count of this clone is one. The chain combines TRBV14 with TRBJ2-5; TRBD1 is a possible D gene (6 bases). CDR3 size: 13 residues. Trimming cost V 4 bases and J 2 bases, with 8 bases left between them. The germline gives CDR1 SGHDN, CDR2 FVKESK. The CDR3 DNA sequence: TGTGCCAGCAGCCGAGGACAGCAAGAGACCCAGTACTTC. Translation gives CASSRGQQETQYF.

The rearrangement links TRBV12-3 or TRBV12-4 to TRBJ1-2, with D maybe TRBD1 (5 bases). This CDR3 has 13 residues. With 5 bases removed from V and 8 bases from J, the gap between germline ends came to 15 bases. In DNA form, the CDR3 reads TGTGCCAGCAGTGTAACCCCAGGGTCGGGCTACACCTTC. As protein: CASSVTPGSGYTF.

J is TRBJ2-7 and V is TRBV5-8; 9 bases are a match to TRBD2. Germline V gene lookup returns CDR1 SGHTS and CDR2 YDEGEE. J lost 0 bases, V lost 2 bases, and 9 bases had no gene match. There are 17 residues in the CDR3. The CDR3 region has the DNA TGTGCCAGCAGCTTTGGGCTAGCGGGGTCGAGCTCCTACGAGCAGTACTTC. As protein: CASSFGLAGSSSYEQYF.

This CDR3 is CASALGSDSPLHF. CDR3 sequence (DNA): TGTGCCAGCGCCTTGGGTTCGGATTCACCCCTCCACTTT. This chain connects TRBV7-9 to TRBJ1-6; D is undetermined. In germline, CDR1 is SEHNR, CDR2 FQNEAQ (reference sequence). This CDR3 comprises 13 residues. Trimming cost V 8 bases and J 8 bases, with 13 bases left between them.

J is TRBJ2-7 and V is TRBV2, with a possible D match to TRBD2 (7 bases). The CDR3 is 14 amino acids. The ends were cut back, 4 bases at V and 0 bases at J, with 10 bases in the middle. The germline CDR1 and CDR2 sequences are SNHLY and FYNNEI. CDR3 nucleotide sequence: TGTGCCAGCAGTGGGGGGGGCAGCTCCTACGAGCAGTACTTC. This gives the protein CASSGGGSSYEQYF.

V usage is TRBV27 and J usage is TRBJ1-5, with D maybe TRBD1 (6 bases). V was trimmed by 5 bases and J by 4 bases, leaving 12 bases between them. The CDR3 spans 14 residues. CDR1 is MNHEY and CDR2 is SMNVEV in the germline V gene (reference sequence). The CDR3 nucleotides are TGTGCCAGCAGTATCACAGGGACAAATCAGCCCCAGCATTTT. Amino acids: CASSITGTNQPQHF.

CDR3 region: CASSSGFWQPQHF. In DNA form, the CDR3 reads TGTGCCAGCAGTTCGGGTTTCTGGCAGCCCCAGCATTTT. The rearrangement uses TRBV27 and TRBJ1-5; D remains ambiguous. The CDR3 length is 13 residues. The V and J ends lost 4 bases and 7 bases respectively, with 11 bases between them. From germline, CDR1 is MNHEY and CDR2 SMNVEV (reference sequence).

CDR3 sequence reads: CASSFEDGQETQYF. CDR3 sequence (DNA): TGTGCCAGCAGCTTTGAAGACGGGCAAGAGACCCAGTACTTC. V gene TRBV12-1 combines with J gene TRBJ2-5; the D call TRBD2 from the table was never checked on the DNA. TRBV12-1 is a known pseudogene. CDR3 length: 14 amino acids.

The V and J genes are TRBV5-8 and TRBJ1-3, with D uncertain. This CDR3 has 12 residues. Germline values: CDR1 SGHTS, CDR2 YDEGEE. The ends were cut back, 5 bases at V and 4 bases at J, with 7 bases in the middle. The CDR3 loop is CASSFRGNTIYF. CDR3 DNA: TGTGCCAGCAGTTTCAGGGGAAACACCATATATTTT. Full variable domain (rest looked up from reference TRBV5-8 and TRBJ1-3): EAGVTQSPTHLIKTRGQQATLRCSPISGHTSVYWYQQALGLGLQFLLWYDEGEERNRGNFPPRFSGRQFPNYSSELNVNALELEDSALYLCASSFRGNTIYFGEGSWLTVV.

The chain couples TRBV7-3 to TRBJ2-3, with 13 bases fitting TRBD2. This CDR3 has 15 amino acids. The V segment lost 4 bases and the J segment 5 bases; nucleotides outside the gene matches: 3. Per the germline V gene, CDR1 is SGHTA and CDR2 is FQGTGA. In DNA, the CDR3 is TGTGCCAGCAGCTCTACTAGCGGGGGGGAAGATACGCAGTATTTT. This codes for CASSSTSGGEDTQYF.

CDR3 protein: CSYRGEGYGYTF. The CDR3 coding sequence is TGCAGCTACCGGGGGGAAGGCTATGGCTACACCTTC. The chain links TRBV29-1 to TRBJ1-2; the D gene is possibly TRBD1 (5 bases). This CDR3 is built from 12 residues. From germline, CDR1 is SQVTM and CDR2 ANQGSEA. Deletions cut 8 bases from V and 4 bases from J, with 14 bases between.

The CDR3 protein is CASSLGLAGGTQETQYF. CDR3 coding DNA: TGCGCCAGCAGCTTGGGGCTAGCGGGGGGAACACAAGAGACCCAGTACTTC. This chain links TRBV5-1 with TRBJ2-5; 11 bases are shared with TRBD2. Germline lookup yields CDR1 SGHRS and CDR2 YFSETQ. V shed 0 bases and J 2 bases; nucleotides not matched to a gene: 6. The CDR3 has 17 residues.

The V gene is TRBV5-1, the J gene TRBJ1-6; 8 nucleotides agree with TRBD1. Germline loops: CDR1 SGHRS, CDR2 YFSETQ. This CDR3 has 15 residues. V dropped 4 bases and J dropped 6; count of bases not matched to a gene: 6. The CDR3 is CASSPGTGLNSPLHF. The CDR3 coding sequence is TGCGCCAGCAGCCCCGGGACAGGACTTAATTCACCCCTCCACTTT.

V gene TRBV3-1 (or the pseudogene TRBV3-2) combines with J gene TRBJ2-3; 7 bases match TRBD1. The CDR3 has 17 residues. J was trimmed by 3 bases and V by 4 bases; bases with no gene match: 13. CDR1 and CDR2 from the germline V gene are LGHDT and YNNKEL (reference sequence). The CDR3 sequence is CASSRRTGVPGTDTQYF. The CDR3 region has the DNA TGTGCCAGCAGCCGACGTACAGGGGTGCCGGGGACAGATACGCAGTATTTT.

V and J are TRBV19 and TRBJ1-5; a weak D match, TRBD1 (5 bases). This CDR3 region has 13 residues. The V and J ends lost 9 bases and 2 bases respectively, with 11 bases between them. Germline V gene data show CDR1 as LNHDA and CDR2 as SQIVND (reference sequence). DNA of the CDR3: TGTGCCAGCCAAGTCAGGGGCAATCAGCCCCAGCATTTT. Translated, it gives CASQVRGNQPQHF.

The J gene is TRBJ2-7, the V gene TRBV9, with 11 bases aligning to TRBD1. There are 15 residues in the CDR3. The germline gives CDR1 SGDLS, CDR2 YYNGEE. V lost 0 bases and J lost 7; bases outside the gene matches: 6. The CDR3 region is CASSVDGQGAREQYF. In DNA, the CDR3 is TGTGCCAGCAGCGTAGATGGACAGGGGGCGCGAGAGCAGTACTTC. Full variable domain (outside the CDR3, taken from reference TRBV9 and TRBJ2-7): DSGVTQTPKHLITATGQRVTLRCSPRSGDLSVYWYQQSLDQGLQFLIQYYNGEERAKGNILERFSAQQFPDLHSELNLSSLELGDSALYFCASSVDGQGAREQYFGPGTRLTVT.

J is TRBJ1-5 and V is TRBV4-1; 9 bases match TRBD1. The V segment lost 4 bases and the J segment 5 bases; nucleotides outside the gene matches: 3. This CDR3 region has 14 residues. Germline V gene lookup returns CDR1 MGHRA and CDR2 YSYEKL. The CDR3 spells CASSLQGADQPQHF. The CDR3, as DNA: TGCGCCAGCAGCCTACAGGGGGCGGATCAGCCCCAGCATTTT.

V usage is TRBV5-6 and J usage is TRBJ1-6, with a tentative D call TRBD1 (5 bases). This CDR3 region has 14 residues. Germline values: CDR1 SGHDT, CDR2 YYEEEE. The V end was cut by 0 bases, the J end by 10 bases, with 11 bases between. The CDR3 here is CASSLEAGLSPLHF. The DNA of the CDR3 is TGTGCCAGCAGCTTGGAGGCAGGGTTATCACCCCTCCACTTT.

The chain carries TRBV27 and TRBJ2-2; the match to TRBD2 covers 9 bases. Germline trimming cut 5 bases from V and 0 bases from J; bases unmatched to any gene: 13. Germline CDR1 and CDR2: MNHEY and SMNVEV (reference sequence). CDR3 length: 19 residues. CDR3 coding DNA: TGTGCCAGCAGTCAGACCCCTTCGATAGCGGGGGCGAACACCGGGGAGCTGTTTTTT. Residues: CASSQTPSIAGANTGELFF.

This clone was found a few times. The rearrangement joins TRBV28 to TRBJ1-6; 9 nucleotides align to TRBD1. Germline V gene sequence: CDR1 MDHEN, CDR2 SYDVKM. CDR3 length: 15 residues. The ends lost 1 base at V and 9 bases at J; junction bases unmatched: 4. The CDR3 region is CASSLSGQGSSPLHF. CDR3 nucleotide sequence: TGTGCCAGCAGTTTATCGGGACAGGGATCTTCACCCCTCCACTTT.